A single sample gave rise to the 4 T cell receptor beta chains below, sequenced in a study of cytomegalovirus exposure and HLA in healthy donors. Produced via immunoSEQ multiplex PCR; TCRdb's table is partial and in-frame only. The sample holds 200,000 to 300,000 clones, more than 75% seen once. Sequenced sample: PBMCs. All receptors come from a woman in her thirties in good health and CMV-seropositive.

The chain carries TRBV28 and TRBJ1-1; D gene unclear. The CDR3 has 13 residues. Germline-derived CDR1 and CDR2 are MDHEN and SYDVKM. The V end lost 5 bases, the J end lost 9 bases, and 16 bases lay between the germline ends. The DNA of the CDR3 is TGTGCCAGCAGTCTACCCCAGAGGCCCCAAGCTTTCTTT. Protein sequence: CASSLPQRPQAFF.

The rearrangement joins TRBV6-5 to TRBJ2-3, with a weak D call TRBD1 (6 bases). The CDR3 loop spans 13 amino acids. Germline V gene lookup returns CDR1 MNHEY and CDR2 SVGAGI. Trimming pared 4 bases from V and 6 bases from J, leaving 11 bases between. CDR3 amino acids: CASSLQGWDTQYF. In DNA, the CDR3 is TGTGCCAGCAGTTTACAGGGATGGGATACGCAGTATTTT.

The V call is TRBV28, the J call TRBJ2-7, with 10 bases aligning to TRBD1. V lost 5 bases and J lost 2; bases outside the gene matches: 9. This CDR3 is 16 amino acids long. Per germline, CDR1 MDHEN and CDR2 SYDVKM. CDR3 protein: CASSTPLTGGTYEQYF. In nucleotides, the CDR3 is TGTGCCAGCAGTACGCCTTTGACAGGGGGCACCTACGAGCAGTACTTC.

The rearrangement uses TRBV27 and TRBJ2-3, with 11 bases identical to TRBD2. The germline CDR1 and CDR2 sequences are MNHEY and SMNVEV (reference sequence). The CDR3 totals 14 residues. The trim removed 7 bases at V and 3 bases at J, leaving 3 bases unmatched. The CDR3 bases are TGTGCCAGCACCAGGACTAGCGGGACAGATACGCAGTATTTT. Translated: CASTRTSGTDTQYF.